Each of the 23 T cell receptor beta chains below was sequenced from the same sample in a study of PD-1 blockade in classical Hodgkin lymphoma. Clones were sequenced by immunoSEQ multiplex PCR, and TCRdb holds only the in-frame ones, with some missing. The sample has 80,000 to 100,000 clones, about 93% seen once. Time point in this sample: cycle 4 day 1 (C4D1), after about 6 weeks of nivolumab. Autologous stem cell transplantation was followed by relapse in every patient, and brentuximab vedotin exposure varied. Sequenced material: peripheral blood mononuclear cells (PBMCs), taken before the fourth cycle of nivolumab. The source is a human donor with classical Hodgkin lymphoma.

The chain has TRBV9 and TRBJ1-6, with a possible D match to TRBD1 (6 bases). The germline V gene has CDR1 SGDLS and CDR2 YYNGEE. The length of the CDR3 is 15 residues. Trimming stripped 0 bases from V and 9 bases from J, with 13 bases between. CDR3: CASSVADSSGSPLHF. CDR3 bases: TGTGCCAGCAGCGTAGCGGACAGTTCGGGTTCACCCCTCCACTTT.

The chain is built from TRBV5-1 and TRBJ2-3; no firm D call. This CDR3 is 15 amino acids long. The germline V and J ends were trimmed by 1 base and 3 bases, with 12 bases remaining between them. Germline CDR1 and CDR2: SGHRS and YFSETQ. This CDR3 reads CASSLIGQGTDTQYF. Written as DNA, the CDR3 is TGCGCCAGCAGCTTGATCGGCCAAGGGACAGATACGCAGTATTTT.

This clone has just a few counts. The V and J genes are TRBV10-1 and TRBJ2-2; D is possibly TRBD2 (5 bases). Trimming shortened V by 8 bases and J by 5 bases, and 9 bases separated the two germline ends. CDR1 is WNHNN, CDR2 SYGVQD, per germline (reference sequence). There are 12 residues in the CDR3. The CDR3 sequence: CASLGETGELFF. CDR3 nucleotide sequence: TGCGCCAGCCTTGGGGAGACCGGGGAGCTGTTTTTT.

The chain joins TRBV19 to TRBJ1-1, with D perhaps TRBD1 (6 bases). Trimming cost V 5 bases and J 6 bases, with 16 bases left between them. The CDR3 has 14 residues. CDR1 and CDR2 from the germline V gene are LNHDA and SQIVND (reference sequence). The CDR3 sequence: CASSLMARTAEAFF. CDR3 nucleotide sequence: TGTGCCAGTAGTTTGATGGCGAGGACAGCTGAAGCTTTCTTT.

The rearrangement links TRBV30 to TRBJ1-4, with no clear D. Per the germline V gene, CDR1 is GTSNPN and CDR2 is SVGIG (reference sequence). The CDR3 spans 14 residues. V was trimmed by 7 bases and J by 4 bases, leaving 16 bases between them. This CDR3 is CASSGGSINEKLFF. The CDR3 nucleotides read TGTGCCTCATCCGGAGGGTCAATTAATGAAAAACTGTTTTTT.

The CDR3 loop is CASSSPGTGAYEQYF. CDR3 sequence (DNA): TGTGCCAGCAGCTCCCCCGGGACAGGCGCCTACGAGCAGTACTTC. The rearrangement links TRBV11-2 to TRBJ2-7, with TRBD1 matching 8 bases. Germline V gene lookup returns CDR1 SGHAT and CDR2 FQNNGV. This CDR3 is 15 amino acids long. With 4 bases clipped from V and 2 bases from J, the junction kept 7 bases outside the gene matches.

The rearrangement links TRBV6-5 to TRBJ2-5; possibly TRBD1 or TRBD2 for D (5 bases each). The CDR3 covers 13 residues. V was cut by 6 bases and J by 4 bases, with 12 bases left in between. Looked up from germline, CDR1 is MNHEY and CDR2 is SVGAGI. Written as DNA, the CDR3 is TGTGCCAGCAGCACACCAGGGACAGAGACCCAGTACTTC. This sequence encodes CASSTPGTETQYF.

The V call is TRBV2, the J call TRBJ2-1, with TRBD2 matching over 8 bases. The CDR3 is 15 amino acids. V was pared by 6 bases and J by 7 bases, with 11 bases of the junction left unmatched. Germline CDR1 is SNHLY and CDR2 is FYNNEI. For the CDR3, the DNA is TGTGCCAGCAGCCGACTAGCGACCTCTGGTAATGAGCAGTTCTTC. Residues: CASSRLATSGNEQFF.

The rearrangement links TRBV5-1 to TRBJ2-5; D unresolved. Trimming took off 0 bases at V and 5 bases at J, with 5 bases between the two ends. Germline V CDR1 and CDR2: SGHRS, YFSETQ. There are 12 residues in the CDR3. The CDR3 here is CASSLGRETQYF. The CDR3 DNA follows: TGCGCCAGCAGCTTGGGCCGGGAGACCCAGTACTTC. The entire variable domain, with the rest obtained from reference TRBV5-1 and TRBJ2-5, is as follows: KAGVTQTPRYLIKTRGQQVTLSCSPISGHRSVSWYQQTPGQGLQFLFEYFSETQRNKGNFPGRFSGRQFSNSRSEMNVSTLELGDSALYLCASSLGRETQYFGPGTRLLVL.

This clone has more than one count but fewer than ten. The chain employs TRBV10-1 and TRBJ2-1, with TRBD2 identical over 9 bases. The CDR3 runs to 15 residues. Unmatched junction bases numbered 7, after V lost 3 bases and J lost 7 bases. The germline gives CDR1 WNHNN, CDR2 SYGVQD (reference sequence). Here the CDR3 reads CASSDSSGKSNEQFF. Here the CDR3 DNA reads TGCGCCAGCAGTGATTCTAGCGGGAAGTCTAATGAGCAGTTCTTC.

The rearrangement uses TRBV28 and TRBJ2-7; D is ambiguous. Germline CDR1 reads MDHEN; CDR2 reads SYDVKM. The CDR3 consists of 13 residues. V shed 2 bases and J shed 3 bases, with 8 bases lying between them. CDR3 bases: TGTGCCAGCAGTTTACTCCTAAACTACGAGCAGTACTTC. Residues: CASSLLLNYEQYF.

This rearrangement joins TRBV11-2 to TRBJ2-3, with 8 bases identical to TRBD1. The CDR3 is 16 amino acids. Germline CDR1 reads SGHAT; CDR2 reads FQNNGV. The V segment lost 0 bases and the J segment 5 bases; nucleotides outside the gene matches: 7. The CDR3 loop is CASSLEGRGLGDTQYF. The CDR3 DNA follows: TGTGCCAGCAGCTTAGAGGGCAGGGGGCTTGGAGATACGCAGTATTTT.

The chain has TRBV6-5 and TRBJ2-7, with D tentatively TRBD2 (6 bases). Trimming pared 1 base from V and 0 bases from J, leaving 10 bases between. CDR3 size: 15 residues. Germline CDR1 is MNHEY and CDR2 is SVGAGI. The CDR3 here is CASSYFAGNSYEQYF. Here the CDR3 DNA reads TGTGCCAGCAGTTACTTCGCGGGGAACTCCTACGAGCAGTACTTC.

This chain links TRBV13 with TRBJ2-7; D is uncertain. This CDR3 region has 14 residues. Germline CDR1 PRHDT, CDR2 FYEKMQ (reference sequence). V lost 5 bases to trimming and J lost 0 bases, with 11 bases between them. CDR3 protein: CASSPRRSSYEQYF. Here the CDR3 DNA reads TGTGCCAGCAGCCCGCGGAGAAGCTCCTACGAGCAGTACTTC.

V gene TRBV11-3 combines with J gene TRBJ1-1; tentatively, D is TRBD1 (6 bases). Trimming removed 1 base from V and 1 base from J, with 13 bases in between. Germline CDR1 SGHNT, CDR2 YENEEA. This CDR3 spans 16 amino acids. The CDR3 protein is CASSLGGTRENTEAFF. CDR3 coding DNA: TGTGCCAGCAGCTTAGGTGGGACAAGGGAGAACACTGAAGCTTTCTTT.

The rearrangement links TRBV29-1 to TRBJ1-2; the D is unclear. V shed 7 bases and J shed 2 bases, with 11 bases lying between them. In germline, CDR1 is SQVTM, CDR2 ANQGSEA. The CDR3 spans 12 residues. For the CDR3, the DNA is TGCAGCGCCTACGGTACGAACTATGGCTACACCTTC. This translates into CSAYGTNYGYTF.

This chain links TRBV5-1 with TRBJ2-7, with 7 bases matching TRBD1. Germline CDR1 and CDR2: SGHRS and YFSETQ. The CDR3 has 13 residues. V shed 3 bases and J 2 bases; nucleotides not matched to a gene: 2. The DNA for the CDR3 is TGCGCCAGCAGCTCCGGGACAGCCTACGAGCAGTACTTC. Translated: CASSSGTAYEQYF.

The chain carries TRBV30 and TRBJ2-7; 7 nucleotides align to TRBD2. This CDR3 comprises 16 residues. Germline CDR1 reads GTSNPN; CDR2 reads SVGIG (reference sequence). Germline trimming cut 6 bases from V and 0 bases from J; bases unmatched to any gene: 14. This CDR3 reads CACLTSTRENSYEQYF. CDR3 in DNA: TGTGCCTGCCTCACGTCGACGCGGGAGAACTCCTACGAGCAGTACTTC. Full variable domain (missing parts from reference TRBV30 and TRBJ2-7): SQTIHQWPATLVQPVGSPLSLECTVEGTSNPNLYWYRQAAGRGLQLLFYSVGIGQISSEVPQNLSASRPQDRQFILSSKKLLLSDSGFYLCACLTSTRENSYEQYFGPGTRLTVT.

This clone was counted between two and nine times. The V call is TRBV2, the J call TRBJ2-1; TRBD1 matches at 9 bases. Trimming at V came to 7 bases and at J to 10 bases, leaving 8 bases not matched to a gene. There are 13 residues in the CDR3. Germline assignment: CDR1 SNHLY and CDR2 FYNNEI. CDR3 amino acids: CASTQGTGLEQFF. The CDR3 DNA is TGTGCCAGCACCCAAGGGACAGGGCTCGAGCAGTTCTTC.

Notes on this clone: The same CDR3 arises from other DNA sequences in this sample as well. The chain joins TRBV7-9 to TRBJ1-2; TRBD1 might be the D (5 bases). Germline assignment: CDR1 SEHNR and CDR2 FQNEAQ (reference sequence). The ends were cut back, 3 bases at V and 4 bases at J, with 9 bases in the middle. CDR3 length equals 13 residues. The CDR3 protein is CASSLGDSYGYTF. CDR3 in DNA: TGTGCCAGCAGCTTGGGGGATTCCTATGGCTACACCTTC.

The chain recombines TRBV5-5 with TRBJ2-7; D unclear. V lost 4 bases and J 5 bases, leaving 31 bases between the germline ends. The CDR3 is 19 amino acids. Germline loops: CDR1 SGHKS, CDR2 YYEKEE (reference sequence). The CDR3 spells CASSLSLYPLGFFINEQYF. The CDR3 DNA reads TGTGCCAGCAGCCTAAGCCTTTACCCCCTTGGTTTCTTTATCAACGAGCAGTACTTC.

This clone was recorded once. The V and J genes are TRBV11-2 and TRBJ1-3; D is possibly TRBD1 (5 bases). CDR3 length: 14 amino acids. V lost 11 bases and J 0 bases, leaving 14 bases between the germline ends. The V gene's germline CDR1 is SGHAT and CDR2 FQNNGV. For the CDR3, the DNA is TGTGCCTCATCGAGGGGACTCTCTGGAAACACCATATATTTT. Translating it yields CASSRGLSGNTIYF.

The chain has TRBV28 and TRBJ2-1, with 9 bases that match TRBD2. The germline V gene has CDR1 MDHEN and CDR2 SYDVKM. After removal of 4 bases from V and 8 bases from J, the junction contained 12 bases not matched to a gene. This CDR3 has 16 amino acids. CDR3 DNA: TGTGCCAGCAGTTATTTATCCCTAGCGGGATTGTATGAGCAGTTCTTC. The encoded protein is CASSYLSLAGLYEQFF.